Below, 3 T cell receptor beta chains from the same sample are listed, as sequenced in a study of cytomegalovirus exposure and HLA in healthy donors. The PCR was carried out with 60 Vbeta primers and 13 Jbeta primers. The assay was immunoSEQ multiplex PCR, and TCRdb's table has in-frame clones only and misses some. The sample shows roughly 190,000 clones, roughly four fifths of them seen only once. The specimen sequenced was PBMCs. Every receptor here comes from a woman in her 30s in good health and CMV-seropositive.

The table lists this clone with a few counts. This chain links TRBV27 with TRBJ1-5, with TRBD1 matching 9 bases. The CDR3 consists of 15 residues. Germline CDR1 is MNHEY and CDR2 is SMNVEV (reference sequence). Germline trimming cut 1 base from V and 2 bases from J; bases unmatched to any gene: 0. The CDR3 sequence is CASSLWTGGNQPQHF. CDR3 nucleotides: TGTGCCAGCAGTTTATGGACAGGGGGCAATCAGCCCCAGCATTTT.

This rearrangement joins TRBV7-2 to TRBJ2-5; the match to TRBD1 covers 11 bases. The CDR3 covers 15 residues. CDR1 and CDR2 from the germline V gene are SGHTA and FQGNSA. V shed 5 bases and J 4 bases; nucleotides not matched to a gene: 6. The CDR3 DNA sequence: TGTGCCAGCAGCCGGGACAGGGGGGTGGCAGAGACCCAGTACTTC. It is translated as CASSRDRGVAETQYF.

The genes are TRBV5-4 and TRBJ2-7, with D possibly matching TRBD1 (6 bases). CDR1 is SGHNT, CDR2 YYREEE, per germline (reference sequence). Deletions cut 3 bases from V and 3 bases from J, with 13 bases between. The CDR3 extends over 14 amino acids. The CDR3: CASSSSTGYYEQYF. In DNA form, the CDR3 reads TGTGCCAGCAGCTCGTCGACAGGATACTACGAGCAGTACTTC. The full variable domain, completed using reference TRBV5-4 and TRBJ2-7, is ETGVTQSPTHLIKTRGQQVTLRCSSQSGHNTVSWYQQALGQGPQFIFQYYREEENGRGNFPPRFSGLQFPNYSSELNVNALELDDSALYLCASSSSTGYYEQYFGPGTRLTVT.